This is a list of T cell receptor beta chains from one sample in a study of post-analysis software for immune sequencing data. TCRdb fed the PCR reads into MiXCR, producing one record per CDR3 protein. The sample yields fewer than 600,000 distinct CDR3 sequences, 40% to 55% seen once. Sequenced sample: blood. These TCRs come from a girl aged 10-17 years with multiple sclerosis. CDR3s include the opening cysteine and the closing phenylalanine or tryptophan. Each record gives: CDR3 protein, CDR3 DNA, J gene, V gene, D gene, clone size. A D gene is named only where the DNA matches it firmly. A row's size may be missing; if present it is once, few, many or a size class.

CDR3aa: CSGPGTGDTEAFF
CDR3nt: TGCAGCGGTCCCGGGACAGGGGACACTGAAGCTTTCTTT
j_gene: TRBJ1-1
v_gene: TRBV29-1
d_gene: TRBD1
abundance: -

CDR3aa: CASSLDGTAMNTEAFF
CDR3nt: TGCGCCAGCAGCTTGGACGGGACAGCCATGAACACTGAAGCTTTCTTT
j_gene: TRBJ1-1
v_gene: TRBV5-1
d_gene: TRBD1
abundance: -

CDR3aa: CASRMGETQYF
CDR3nt: TGTGCCAGCAGGATGGGAGAGACCCAGTACTTC
j_gene: TRBJ2-5
v_gene: TRBV7-2
d_gene: -
abundance: -

CDR3aa: CASSVAGAGTEAFF
CDR3nt: TGTGCCAGCAGCGTAGCTGGGGCAGGCACTGAAGCTTTCTTT
j_gene: TRBJ1-1
v_gene: TRBV9
d_gene: -
abundance: -

CDR3aa: CSARTGTSGYNEQFF
CDR3nt: TGCAGTGCTAGGACCGGGACTAGTGGCTACAATGAGCAGTTCTTC
j_gene: TRBJ2-1
v_gene: TRBV20-1
d_gene: TRBD2
abundance: -

CDR3aa: CASSLGTGGYQPQHF
CDR3nt: TGTGCCAGCAGCTTGGGGACAGGGGGCTATCAGCCCCAGCATTTT
j_gene: TRBJ1-5
v_gene: TRBV7-2
d_gene: TRBD1
abundance: -

CDR3aa: CAIGGLAGPGDEQFF
CDR3nt: TGTGCCATCGGGGGACTAGCGGGACCGGGGGATGAGCAGTTCTTC
j_gene: TRBJ2-1
v_gene: TRBV10-3
d_gene: TRBD2
abundance: few

CDR3aa: CASSSRSGRGTETQYF
CDR3nt: TGTGCCAGCAGTTCCCGTAGCGGGAGGGGTACGGAGACCCAGTACTTC
j_gene: TRBJ2-5
v_gene: TRBV28
d_gene: TRBD2
abundance: once

CDR3aa: CASSLVGWRTASSGADVLTF
CDR3nt: TGTGCCAGCAGTTTAGTGGGTTGGCGGACTGCTAGCTCTGGGGCCGACGTCCTGACTTTC
j_gene: TRBJ2-6
v_gene: TRBV12-3/TRBV12-4
d_gene: -
abundance: -

CDR3aa: CASSSGTTGYTF
CDR3nt: TGTGCCAGCAGTTCCGGGACAACTGGCTACACCTTC
j_gene: TRBJ1-2
v_gene: TRBV12-3/TRBV12-4
d_gene: -
abundance: -

CDR3aa: CSARDVRAIMTYNSPLHF
CDR3nt: TGCAGTGCTAGAGACGTACGGGCCATTATGACCTATAATTCACCCCTCCACTTT
j_gene: TRBJ1-6
v_gene: TRBV20-1
d_gene: -
abundance: few

CDR3aa: CSASSPEAFF
CDR3nt: TGCAGCGCCTCCAGCCCTGAAGCTTTCTTT
j_gene: TRBJ1-1
v_gene: TRBV29-1
d_gene: -
abundance: -

CDR3aa: CSVGISGRTDTQYF
CDR3nt: TGCAGCGTTGGTATCAGCGGGAGGACAGATACGCAGTATTTT
j_gene: TRBJ2-3
v_gene: TRBV29-1
d_gene: TRBD2
abundance: few